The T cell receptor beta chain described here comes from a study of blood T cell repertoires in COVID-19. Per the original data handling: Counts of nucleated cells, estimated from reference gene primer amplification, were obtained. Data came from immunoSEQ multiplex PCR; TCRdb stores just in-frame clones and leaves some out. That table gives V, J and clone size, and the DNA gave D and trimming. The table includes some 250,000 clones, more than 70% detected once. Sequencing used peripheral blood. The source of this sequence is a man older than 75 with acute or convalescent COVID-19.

The CDR3 nucleotides are TGTGCCACCCAGATCGGGGATACGCAGTATTTT. Its translation is CATQIGDTQYF. The chain combines TRBV24-1 with TRBJ2-3; D not certain. Germline CDR1 reads KGHDR; CDR2 reads SFDVKD. V lost 9 bases and J 6 bases, leaving 9 bases between the germline ends. The CDR3 consists of 11 residues.